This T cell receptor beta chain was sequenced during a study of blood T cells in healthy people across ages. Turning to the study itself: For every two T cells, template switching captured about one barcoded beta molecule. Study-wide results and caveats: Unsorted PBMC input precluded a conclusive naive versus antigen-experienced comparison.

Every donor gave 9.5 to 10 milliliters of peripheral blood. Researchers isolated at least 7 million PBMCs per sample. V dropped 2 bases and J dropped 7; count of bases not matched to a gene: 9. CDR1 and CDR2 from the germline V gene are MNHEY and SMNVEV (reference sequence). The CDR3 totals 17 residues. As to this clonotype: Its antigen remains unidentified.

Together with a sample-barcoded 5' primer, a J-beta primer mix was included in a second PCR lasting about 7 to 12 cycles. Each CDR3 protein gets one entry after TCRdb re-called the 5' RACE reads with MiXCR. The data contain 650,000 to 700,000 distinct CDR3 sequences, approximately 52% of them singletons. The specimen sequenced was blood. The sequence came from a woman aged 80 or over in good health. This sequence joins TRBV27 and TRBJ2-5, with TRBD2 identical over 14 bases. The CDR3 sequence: CASSLRAPGTSGGTQYF. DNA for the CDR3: TGTGCCAGCAGTTTAAGGGCTCCCGGGACTAGCGGGGGGACCCAGTACTTC.